A single sample is the source of the 7 T cell receptor beta chains below, sequenced in a study of blood T cells in healthy people across ages. Together with a sample-barcoded 5' primer, a J-beta primer mix was included in a second PCR lasting roughly 6 to 12 cycles. In TCRdb, the 5' RACE reads were re-called with MiXCR into one record per CDR3 protein. Of around 940,000 distinct CDR3 sequences listed, about 53% are singletons. The sequenced sample was blood. The receptors shown here come from a woman aged 60-75 years in good health.

Concerning this clonotype itself: A read error is possible here, since a much larger clone lies one base away. The rearrangement uses TRBV24-1 and TRBJ2-1; D is possibly TRBD2 (5 bases). Deletions cut 7 bases from V and 5 bases from J, with 11 bases between. Germline CDR1 reads KGHDR; CDR2 reads SFDVKD. There are 13 residues in the CDR3. The CDR3 here is CATRDSYNNEQFF. Written as DNA, the CDR3 is TGTGCCACCAGGGACTCGTACAACAATGAGCAGTTCTTC.

This clonotype was counted a few times. The rearrangement links TRBV7-9 to TRBJ2-5, with TRBD2 identical over 8 bases. The CDR3 is 16 amino acids. Trimming at V came to 5 bases and at J to 3 bases, leaving 11 bases not matched to a gene. CDR1 is SEHNR, CDR2 FQNEAQ, per germline (reference sequence). CDR3 protein: CASSPSRGRREETQYF. The CDR3 coding sequence is TGTGCCAGCAGCCCTAGTCGCGGGAGGAGGGAAGAGACCCAGTACTTC.

This clonotype came up once. The chain uses TRBV15 and TRBJ1-5; D is perhaps TRBD1 (5 bases). Germline V gene lookup returns CDR1 LNHNV and CDR2 YYDKDF (reference sequence). The CDR3 loop spans 15 amino acids. Trimming pared 1 base from V and 6 bases from J, leaving 13 bases between. In DNA form, the CDR3 reads TGTGCCACCAGCAGAGGGGGCTCCGAGGGTCAGCCCCAGCATTTT. It is translated as CATSRGGSEGQPQHF. Based on the CDR3 plus reference TRBV15 and TRBJ1-5, the full variable domain is DAMVIQNPRYQVTQFGKPVTLSCSQTLNHNVMYWYQQKSSQAPKLLFHYYDKDFNNEADTPDNFQSRRPNTSFCFLDIRSPGLGDTAMYLCATSRGGSEGQPQHFGDGTRLSIL.

This chain uses TRBV6-5 with TRBJ2-5, with D perhaps being TRBD1 or TRBD2 (5 bases each). This CDR3 comprises 13 residues. Germline assignment: CDR1 MNHEY and CDR2 SVGAGI. The V end lost 6 bases, the J end lost 7 bases, and 15 bases lay between the germline ends. Written as DNA, the CDR3 is TGTGCCAGCAGCCGAGGGGCGTTGGGGACCCAGTACTTC. It specifies CASSRGALGTQYF.

The chain carries TRBV29-1 and TRBJ2-3; 13 bases map to TRBD2. The germline V gene encodes CDR1 SQVTM and CDR2 ANQGSEA. The CDR3 sequence is 17 residues long. Unmatched junction bases numbered 10, after V lost 7 bases and J lost 0 bases. CDR3 nucleotides: TGCAGCGCCGAAGGGGGACTAGCGGGACCTAGCACAGATACGCAGTATTTT. It encodes CSAEGGLAGPSTDTQYF.

There are many counts of this clonotype. This sequence joins TRBV29-1 and TRBJ2-6; no clear D. Deletions cut 0 bases from V and 1 base from J, with 7 bases between. The CDR3 is 15 amino acids. The germline V gene has CDR1 SQVTM and CDR2 ANQGSEA. The CDR3 DNA reads TGCAGCGTTGAAGACAGGTTATCTGGGGCCAACGTCCTGACTTTC. Amino acid sequence: CSVEDRLSGANVLTF.

This clonotype was counted only a few times. This chain links TRBV12-3 or TRBV12-4 with TRBJ2-4; 8 nucleotides line up with TRBD2. The junction had 9 bases not matched to a gene; V was cut back by 6 bases and J by 8 bases. This CDR3 spans 14 amino acids. This CDR3 reads CASRRAGAGDIQYF. In nucleotides, the CDR3 is TGTGCCAGCAGGAGAGCGGGGGCGGGGGACATTCAGTACTTC.